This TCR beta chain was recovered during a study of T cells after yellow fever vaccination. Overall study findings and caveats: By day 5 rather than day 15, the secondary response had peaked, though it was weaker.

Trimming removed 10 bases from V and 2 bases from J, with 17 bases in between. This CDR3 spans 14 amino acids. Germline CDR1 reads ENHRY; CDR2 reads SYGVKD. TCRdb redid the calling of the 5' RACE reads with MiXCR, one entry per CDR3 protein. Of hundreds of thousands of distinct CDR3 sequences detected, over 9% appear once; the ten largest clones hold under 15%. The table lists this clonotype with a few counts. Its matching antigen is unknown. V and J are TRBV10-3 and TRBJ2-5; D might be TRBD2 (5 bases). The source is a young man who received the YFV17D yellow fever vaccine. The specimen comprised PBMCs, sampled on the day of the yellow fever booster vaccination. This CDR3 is CATSLSGVQETQYF. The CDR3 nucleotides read TGTGCCACCTCTTTGTCCGGGGTACAAGAGACCCAGTACTTC.